This TCR beta chain was documented in a study of breast tumors, draining lymph nodes, adjacent tissues. TCRdb re-called the multiplex PCR reads through MiXCR, storing one row per CDR3 protein. Among approximately 130,000 distinct CDR3 sequences, over 20% were seen once, and the ten largest hold 2% to 2.5%. The CDR3 is 15 residues long. CDR1 and CDR2 (germline): SGHRS, YFSETQ. Samples came from axillary lymph nodes draining the breast cancer. About this clonotype: A much larger clone lies one base from this, so it may be a read error.

The sample taken for sequencing was axillary lymph node tissue. The source is a female donor with breast cancer. Some clones in this sample may be carry-over from other donors' samples. The chain uses TRBV5-1 and TRBJ1-2; D is uncertain. The CDR3 bases are TGCGCCAGCAAGCGATCGGGCGGACTCTCCTATGGCTGCACCTTC. Translation gives CASKRSGGLSYGCTF.